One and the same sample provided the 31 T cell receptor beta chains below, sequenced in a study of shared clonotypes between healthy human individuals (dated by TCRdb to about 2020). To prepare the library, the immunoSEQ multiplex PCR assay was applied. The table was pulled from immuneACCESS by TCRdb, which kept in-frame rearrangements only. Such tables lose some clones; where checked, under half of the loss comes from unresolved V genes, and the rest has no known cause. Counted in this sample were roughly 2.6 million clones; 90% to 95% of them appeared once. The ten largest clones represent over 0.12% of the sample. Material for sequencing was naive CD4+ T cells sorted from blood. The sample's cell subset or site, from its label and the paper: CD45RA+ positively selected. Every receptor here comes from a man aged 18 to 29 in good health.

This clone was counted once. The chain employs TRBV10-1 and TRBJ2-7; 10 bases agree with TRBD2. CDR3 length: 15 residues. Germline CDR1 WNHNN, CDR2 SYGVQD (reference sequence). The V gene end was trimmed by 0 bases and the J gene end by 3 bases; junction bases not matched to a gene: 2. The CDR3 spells CASSESWTSGYEQYF. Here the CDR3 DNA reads TGCGCCAGCAGTGAGTCCTGGACTAGCGGCTACGAGCAGTACTTC.

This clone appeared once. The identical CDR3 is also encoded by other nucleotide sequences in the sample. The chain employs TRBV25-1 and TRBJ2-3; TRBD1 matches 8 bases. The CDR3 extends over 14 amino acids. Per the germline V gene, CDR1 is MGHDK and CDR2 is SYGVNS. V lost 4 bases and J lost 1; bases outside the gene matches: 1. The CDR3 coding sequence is TGTGCCAGCAGTGTGACAGGGGGCACAGATACGCAGTATTTT. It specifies CASSVTGGTDTQYF.

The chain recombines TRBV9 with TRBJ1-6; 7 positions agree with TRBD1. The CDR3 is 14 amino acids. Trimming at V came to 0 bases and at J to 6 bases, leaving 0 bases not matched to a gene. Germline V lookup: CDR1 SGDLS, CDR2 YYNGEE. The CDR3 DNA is TGTGCCAGCAGCGTAGCAGGGGGTAATTCACCCCTCCACTTT. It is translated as CASSVAGGNSPLHF.

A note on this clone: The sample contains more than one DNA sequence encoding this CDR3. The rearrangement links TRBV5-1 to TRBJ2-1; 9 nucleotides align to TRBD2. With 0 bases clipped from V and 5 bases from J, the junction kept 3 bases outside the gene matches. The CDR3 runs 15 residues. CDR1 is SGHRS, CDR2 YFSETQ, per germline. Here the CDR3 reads CASSLGLAGHNEQFF. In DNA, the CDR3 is TGCGCCAGCAGCTTGGGGCTAGCGGGGCACAATGAGCAGTTCTTC.

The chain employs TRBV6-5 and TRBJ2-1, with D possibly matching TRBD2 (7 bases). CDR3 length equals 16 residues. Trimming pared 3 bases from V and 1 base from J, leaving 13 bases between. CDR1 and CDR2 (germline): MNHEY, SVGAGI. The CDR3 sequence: CASSYKGGRSYNEQFF. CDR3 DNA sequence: TGTGCCAGCAGTTATAAGGGGGGGAGGTCCTACAATGAGCAGTTCTTC.

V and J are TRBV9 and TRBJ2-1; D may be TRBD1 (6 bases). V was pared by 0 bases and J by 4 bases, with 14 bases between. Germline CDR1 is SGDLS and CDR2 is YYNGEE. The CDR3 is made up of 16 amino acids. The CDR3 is CASSVDDRIQYNEQFF. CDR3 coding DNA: TGTGCCAGCAGCGTAGATGACAGGATACAGTACAATGAGCAGTTCTTC.

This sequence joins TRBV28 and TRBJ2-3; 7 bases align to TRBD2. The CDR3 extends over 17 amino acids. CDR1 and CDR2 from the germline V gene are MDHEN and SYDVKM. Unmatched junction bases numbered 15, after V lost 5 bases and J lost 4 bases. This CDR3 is CASSPPPGGGGADTQYF. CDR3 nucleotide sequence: TGTGCCAGCAGTCCACCCCCGGGTGGGGGAGGGGCAGATACGCAGTATTTT. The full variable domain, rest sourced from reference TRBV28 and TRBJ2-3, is DVKVTQSSRYLVKRTGEKVFLECVQDMDHENMFWYRQDPGLGLRLIYFSYDVKMKEKGDIPEGYSVSREKKERFSLILESASTNQTSMYLCASSPPPGGGGADTQYFGPGTRLTVL.

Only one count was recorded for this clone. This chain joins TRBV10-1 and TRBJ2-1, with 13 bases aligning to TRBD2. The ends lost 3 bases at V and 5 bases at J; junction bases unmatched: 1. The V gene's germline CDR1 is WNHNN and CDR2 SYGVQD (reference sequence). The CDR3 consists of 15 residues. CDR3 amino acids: CASSEGTSGNNEQFF. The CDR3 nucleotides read TGCGCCAGCAGTGAAGGGACTAGCGGGAACAATGAGCAGTTCTTC.

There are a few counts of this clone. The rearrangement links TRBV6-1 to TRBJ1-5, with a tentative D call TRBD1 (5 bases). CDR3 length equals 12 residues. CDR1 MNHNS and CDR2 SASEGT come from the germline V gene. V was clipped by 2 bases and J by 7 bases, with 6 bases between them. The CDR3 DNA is TGTGCCAGCAGTGAAAGGGGCCAGCCCCAGCATTTT. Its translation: CASSERGQPQHF.

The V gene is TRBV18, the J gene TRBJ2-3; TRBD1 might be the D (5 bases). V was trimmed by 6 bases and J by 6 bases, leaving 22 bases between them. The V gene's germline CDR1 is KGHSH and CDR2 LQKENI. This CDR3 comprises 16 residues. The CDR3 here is CASSDRQGLIADTQYF. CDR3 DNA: TGTGCCAGCTCCGATCGCCAGGGCCTAATTGCCGATACGCAGTATTTT.

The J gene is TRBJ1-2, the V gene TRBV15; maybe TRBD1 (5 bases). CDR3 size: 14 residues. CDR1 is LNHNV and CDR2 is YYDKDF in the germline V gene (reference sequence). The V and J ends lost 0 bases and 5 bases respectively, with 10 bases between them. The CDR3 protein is CATSRDGREYGYTF. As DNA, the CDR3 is TGTGCCACCAGCAGAGATGGCAGGGAGTATGGCTACACCTTC.

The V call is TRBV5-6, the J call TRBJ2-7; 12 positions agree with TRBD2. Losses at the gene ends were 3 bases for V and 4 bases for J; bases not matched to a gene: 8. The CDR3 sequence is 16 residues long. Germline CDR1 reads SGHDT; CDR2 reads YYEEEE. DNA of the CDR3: TGTGCCAGCAGCTCCCTAGGACTAGCGGGAAGGTACGAGCAGTACTTC. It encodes CASSSLGLAGRYEQYF. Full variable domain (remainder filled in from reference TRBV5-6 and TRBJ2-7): DAGVTQSPTHLIKTRGQQVTLRCSPKSGHDTVSWYQQALGQGPQFIFQYYEEEERQRGNFPDRFSGHQFPNYSSELNVNALLLGDSALYLCASSSLGLAGRYEQYFGPGTRLTVT.

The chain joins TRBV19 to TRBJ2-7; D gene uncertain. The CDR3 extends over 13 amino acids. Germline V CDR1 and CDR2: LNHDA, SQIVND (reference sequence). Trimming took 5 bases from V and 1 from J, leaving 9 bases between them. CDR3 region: CASSYTLSYEQYF. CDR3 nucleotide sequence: TGTGCCAGTAGTTACACATTATCCTACGAGCAGTACTTC.

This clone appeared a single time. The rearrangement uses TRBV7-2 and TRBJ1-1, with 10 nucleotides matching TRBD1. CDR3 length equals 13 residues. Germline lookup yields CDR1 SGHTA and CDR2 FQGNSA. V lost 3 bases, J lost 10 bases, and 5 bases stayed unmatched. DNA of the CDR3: TGTGCCAGCAGCTTCCAAGGACAGGGGGTAGCTTTCTTT. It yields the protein CASSFQGQGVAFF.

The CDR3 is CASSSTGTGHNSYEQYF. The CDR3 coding sequence is TGTGCCAGCAGCTCAACCGGGACAGGGCACAACTCCTACGAGCAGTACTTC. The chain couples TRBV28 to TRBJ2-7, with TRBD1 matching 9 bases. This CDR3 has 17 residues. Looked up from germline, CDR1 is MDHEN and CDR2 is SYDVKM. Trimming at V came to 6 bases and at J to 0 bases, leaving 12 bases not matched to a gene. The entire variable domain, with the rest obtained from reference TRBV28 and TRBJ2-7, is as follows: DVKVTQSSRYLVKRTGEKVFLECVQDMDHENMFWYRQDPGLGLRLIYFSYDVKMKEKGDIPEGYSVSREKKERFSLILESASTNQTSMYLCASSSTGTGHNSYEQYFGPGTRLTVT.

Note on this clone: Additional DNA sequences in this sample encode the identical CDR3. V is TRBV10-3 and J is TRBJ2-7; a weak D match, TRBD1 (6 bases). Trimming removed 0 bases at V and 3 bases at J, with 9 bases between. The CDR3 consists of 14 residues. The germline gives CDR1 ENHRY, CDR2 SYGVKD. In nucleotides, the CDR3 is TGTGCCATCAGTGAGTCGGGCAGGGGCTACGAGCAGTACTTC. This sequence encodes CAISESGRGYEQYF.

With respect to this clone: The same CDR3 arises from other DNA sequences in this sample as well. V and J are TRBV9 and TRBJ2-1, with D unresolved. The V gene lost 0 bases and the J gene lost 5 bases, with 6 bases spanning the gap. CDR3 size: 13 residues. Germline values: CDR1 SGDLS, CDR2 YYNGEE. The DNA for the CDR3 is TGTGCCAGCAGCGTAGCGCCGCACAATGAGCAGTTCTTC. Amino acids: CASSVAPHNEQFF.

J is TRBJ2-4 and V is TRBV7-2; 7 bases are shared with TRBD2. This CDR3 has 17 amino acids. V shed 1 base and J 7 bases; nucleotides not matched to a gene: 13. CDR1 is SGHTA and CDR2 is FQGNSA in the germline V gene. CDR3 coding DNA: TGTGCCAGCAGCTTAGGGGTAGGGGAGGGTGTATTGAACATTCAGTACTTC. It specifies CASSLGVGEGVLNIQYF.

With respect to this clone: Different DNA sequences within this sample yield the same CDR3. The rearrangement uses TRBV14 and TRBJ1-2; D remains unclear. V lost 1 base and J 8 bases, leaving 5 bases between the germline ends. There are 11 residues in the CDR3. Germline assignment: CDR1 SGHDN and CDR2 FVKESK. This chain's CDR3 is CASSQGGGYTF. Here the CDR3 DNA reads TGTGCCAGCAGCCAAGGGGGAGGCTACACCTTC.

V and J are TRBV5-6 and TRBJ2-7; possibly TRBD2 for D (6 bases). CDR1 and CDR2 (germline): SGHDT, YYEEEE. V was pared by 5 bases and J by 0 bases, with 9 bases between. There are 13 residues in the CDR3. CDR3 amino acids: CASSWGVSYEQYF. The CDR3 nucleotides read TGTGCCAGCAGTTGGGGGGTCTCCTACGAGCAGTACTTC.

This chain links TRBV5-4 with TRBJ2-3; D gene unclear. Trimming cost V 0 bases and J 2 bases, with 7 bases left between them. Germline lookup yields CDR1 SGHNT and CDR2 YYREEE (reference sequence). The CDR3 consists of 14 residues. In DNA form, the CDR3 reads TGTGCCAGCAGCTTGGGACCGTTCACAGATACGCAGTATTTT. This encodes CASSLGPFTDTQYF.

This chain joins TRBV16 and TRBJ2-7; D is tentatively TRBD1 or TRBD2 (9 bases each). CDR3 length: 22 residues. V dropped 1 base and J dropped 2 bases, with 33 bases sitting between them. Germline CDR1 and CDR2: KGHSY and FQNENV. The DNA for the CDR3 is TGTGCCAGCAGCCAATATCCTCCCGAGGGGACAGGGACTAGCCCTAGGGCCTACGAGCAGTACTTC. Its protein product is CASSQYPPEGTGTSPRAYEQYF.

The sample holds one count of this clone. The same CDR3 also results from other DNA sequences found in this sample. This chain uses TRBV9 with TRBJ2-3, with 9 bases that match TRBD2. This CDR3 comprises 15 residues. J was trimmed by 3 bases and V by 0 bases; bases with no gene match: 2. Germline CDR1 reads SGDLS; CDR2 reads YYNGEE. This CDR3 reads CASSVALAGTDTQYF. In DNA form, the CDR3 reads TGTGCCAGCAGCGTAGCGCTAGCGGGAACAGATACGCAGTATTTT. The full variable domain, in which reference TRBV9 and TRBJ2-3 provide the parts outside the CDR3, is DSGVTQTPKHLITATGQRVTLRCSPRSGDLSVYWYQQSLDQGLQFLIQYYNGEERAKGNILERFSAQQFPDLHSELNLSSLELGDSALYFCASSVALAGTDTQYFGPGTRLTVL.

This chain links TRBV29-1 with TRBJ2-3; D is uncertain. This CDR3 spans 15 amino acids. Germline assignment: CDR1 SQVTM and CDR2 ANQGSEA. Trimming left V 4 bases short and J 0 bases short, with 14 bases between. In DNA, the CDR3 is TGCAGCGTTGCCCCCTCGAGCCCTAGCACAGATACGCAGTATTTT. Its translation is CSVAPSSPSTDTQYF.

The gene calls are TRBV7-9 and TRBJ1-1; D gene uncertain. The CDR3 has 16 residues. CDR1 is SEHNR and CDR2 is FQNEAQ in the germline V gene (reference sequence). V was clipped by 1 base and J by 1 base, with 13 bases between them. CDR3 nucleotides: TGTGCCAGCAGCTTAGGGTCGGGGAGGAGGAACACTGAAGCTTTCTTT. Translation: CASSLGSGRRNTEAFF.

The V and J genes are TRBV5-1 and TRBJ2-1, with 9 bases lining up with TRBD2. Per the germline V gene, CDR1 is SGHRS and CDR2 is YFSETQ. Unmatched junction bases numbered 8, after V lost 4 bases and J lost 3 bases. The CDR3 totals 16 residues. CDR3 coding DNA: TGCGCCAGCAGCGCCTCCGGGACTAGCCGCTACAATGAGCAGTTCTTC. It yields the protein CASSASGTSRYNEQFF.

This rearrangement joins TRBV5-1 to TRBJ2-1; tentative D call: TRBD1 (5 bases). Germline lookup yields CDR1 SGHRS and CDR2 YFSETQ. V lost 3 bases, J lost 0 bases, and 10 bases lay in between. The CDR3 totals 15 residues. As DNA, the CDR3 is TGCGCCAGCAGCTGGACACTGAGCTCCTACAATGAGCAGTTCTTC. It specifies CASSWTLSSYNEQFF. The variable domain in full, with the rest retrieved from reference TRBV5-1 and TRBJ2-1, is KAGVTQTPRYLIKTRGQQVTLSCSPISGHRSVSWYQQTPGQGLQFLFEYFSETQRNKGNFPGRFSGRQFSNSRSEMNVSTLELGDSALYLCASSWTLSSYNEQFFGPGTRLTVL.

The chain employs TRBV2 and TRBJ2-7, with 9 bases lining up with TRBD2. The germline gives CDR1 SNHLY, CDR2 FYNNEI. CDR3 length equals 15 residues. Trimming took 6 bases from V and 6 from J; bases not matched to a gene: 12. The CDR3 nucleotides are TGTGCCAGCAGGGTTAGCGGGAGTGAATACGGCGAGCAGTACTTC. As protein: CASRVSGSEYGEQYF.

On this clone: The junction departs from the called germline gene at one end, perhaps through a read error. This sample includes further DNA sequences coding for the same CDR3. The CDR3 nucleotides read TGCGCCAGCAGCTTAAGAGGAGCTGGGGCCAACGTCCTGACTTTC. Protein sequence: CASSLRGAGANVLTF. The chain is built from TRBV11-2 and TRBJ2-6; the D is unclear. CDR1 and CDR2 (germline): SGHAT, FQNNGV. This CDR3 region has 15 residues.

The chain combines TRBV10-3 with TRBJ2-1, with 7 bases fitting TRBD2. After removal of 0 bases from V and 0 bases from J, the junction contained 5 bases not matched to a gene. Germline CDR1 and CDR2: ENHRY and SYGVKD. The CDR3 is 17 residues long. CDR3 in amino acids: CAISESGGSGSYNEQFF. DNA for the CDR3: TGTGCCATCAGTGAGTCTGGCGGGAGTGGCTCCTACAATGAGCAGTTCTTC.

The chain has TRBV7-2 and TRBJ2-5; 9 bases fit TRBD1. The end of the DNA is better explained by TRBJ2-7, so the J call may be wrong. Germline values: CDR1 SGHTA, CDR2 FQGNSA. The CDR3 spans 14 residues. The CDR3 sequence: CASSLGTGAYEQYF. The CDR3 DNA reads TGTGCCAGCAGCTTAGGGACAGGGGCCTACGAGCAGTACTTC.